This T cell receptor (beta chain) is from a study of cytomegalovirus exposure and HLA in healthy donors. Looking at the study overall: In an early release, HLA-typed donors contributed approximately 80 million unique TCR sequences. General observations from the study: Later analysis reportedly placed an Asian-associated ancestry cluster below the roughly 640-donor mean in N-insertions.

With 60 Vbeta and 13 Jbeta primers, the PCR was carried out. Data came from immunoSEQ multiplex PCR; TCRdb stores just in-frame clones and leaves some out. This sample's table reports under 200,000 clones. Turning to this clone: Its antigen is not known. Other DNA sequences from this sample encode an identical CDR3 as well.

The receptor was derived from a man aged 25-45 years in good health and CMV-seronegative. Sequencing was performed on PBMCs.

DNA of the CDR3: TGTGCCATCTCGGGACAGGGGGATACTGAAGCTTTCTTT. This translates into CAISGQGDTEAFF. This chain joins TRBV10-3 and TRBJ1-1; 11 nucleotides match TRBD1. CDR1 ENHRY and CDR2 SYGVKD come from the germline V gene. V shed 8 bases and J 5 bases; nucleotides not matched to a gene: 4. The CDR3 spans 13 residues.